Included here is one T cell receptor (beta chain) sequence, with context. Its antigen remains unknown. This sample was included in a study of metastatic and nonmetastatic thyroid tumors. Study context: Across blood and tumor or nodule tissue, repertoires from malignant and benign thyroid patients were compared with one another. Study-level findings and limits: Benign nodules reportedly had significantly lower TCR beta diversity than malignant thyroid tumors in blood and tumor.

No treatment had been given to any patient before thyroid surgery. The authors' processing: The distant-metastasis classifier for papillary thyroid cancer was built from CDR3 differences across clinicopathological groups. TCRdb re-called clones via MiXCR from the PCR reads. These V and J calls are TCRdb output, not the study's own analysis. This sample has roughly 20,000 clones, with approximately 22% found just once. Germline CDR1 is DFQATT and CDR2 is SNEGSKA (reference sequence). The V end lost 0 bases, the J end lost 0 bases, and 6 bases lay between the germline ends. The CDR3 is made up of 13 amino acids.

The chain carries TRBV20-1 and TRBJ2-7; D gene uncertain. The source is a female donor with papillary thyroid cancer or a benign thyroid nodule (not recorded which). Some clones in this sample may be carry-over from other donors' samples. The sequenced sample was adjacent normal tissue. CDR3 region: CSARDVSSYEQYF. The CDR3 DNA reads TGCAGTGCTAGAGACGTCAGCTCCTACGAGCAGTACTTC.